This is a list of T cell receptor beta chains from one sample in a study of T cell repertoires in cytomegalovirus infection. TCRdb ran MiXCR on the reads and lists one entry per CDR3 protein. Here the sample spans 510,000 or so distinct CDR3 sequences, around 27% being singletons. Input material: PBMCs. All receptors derive from a human donor in good health (CMV status not recorded). Some clones in this sample may be carry-over from other donors' samples. Each CDR3 is given with its conserved first and last residue. The D gene is left open where the match is weak. Clone size, where shown, is once, few, many, or a class for clones that have expanded.

TGTGCCAGCAGCTTTTGGGCCTCTCCCGGTAATGAGCAGTTCTTC CASSFWASPGNEQFF - TRBV11-2 few TRBJ2-1
TGTGCCAGCAGCCGTCGCCAGGGACAGAACACTGAAGCTTTCTTT CASSRRQGQNTEAFF - TRBV7-2 many TRBJ1-1
TGTGCCAGTAGTATAGAGGCCAGAATAAACTCAAACACTGAAGCTTTCTTT CASSIEARINSNTEAFF - TRBV19 - TRBJ1-1
TGTGCCAGCAGTATGAGACCGTATAGCAATCAGCCCCAGCATTTT CASSMRPYSNQPQHF - TRBV6-6 - TRBJ1-5
TGTGCCAGCAGTTACTCGAGCACTAGCGGGAGCGTTGAGCAGTTCTTC CASSYSSTSGSVEQFF TRBD2 TRBV6-5 - TRBJ2-1
TGTGCCAGCAGTTTCGCAGGGTTCGACACTGAAGCTTTCTTT CASSFAGFDTEAFF - TRBV12-3/TRBV12-4 many TRBJ1-1
TGTGCCAGCAGCTTCCTCGAGGGCTCTGAAGCTTTCTTT CASSFLEGSEAFF - TRBV7-6 - TRBJ1-1
TGTGCCAGCAGCTTGGGACTAGCGGGGCTCCGCGTTCACTTC CASSLGLAGLRVHF TRBD2 TRBV11-2 few TRBJ2-4
TGTGCCAGCAGTGCGGACGGGACTAGATATGAGCAGTTCTTC CASSADGTRYEQFF TRBD2 TRBV2 - TRBJ2-1
TGTGCCAGCATTACAGGGGGCGCGAATGAGCAGTTCTTC CASITGGANEQFF TRBD1 TRBV2 few TRBJ2-1
TGTGCCAGCAGCAACGGACTAGCGGGAGGGAAGGCGCAGTATTTT CASSNGLAGGKAQYF TRBD2 TRBV7-2 - TRBJ2-3
TGCAGTGCTGGTGTCACAGGGAGTGGGACAGATACGCAGTATTTT CSAGVTGSGTDTQYF - TRBV20-1 many TRBJ2-3
TGTGCCATCAGTGAGAGGGGTGGCACCGGGGAGCTGTTTTTT CAISERGGTGELFF - TRBV10-3 - TRBJ2-2